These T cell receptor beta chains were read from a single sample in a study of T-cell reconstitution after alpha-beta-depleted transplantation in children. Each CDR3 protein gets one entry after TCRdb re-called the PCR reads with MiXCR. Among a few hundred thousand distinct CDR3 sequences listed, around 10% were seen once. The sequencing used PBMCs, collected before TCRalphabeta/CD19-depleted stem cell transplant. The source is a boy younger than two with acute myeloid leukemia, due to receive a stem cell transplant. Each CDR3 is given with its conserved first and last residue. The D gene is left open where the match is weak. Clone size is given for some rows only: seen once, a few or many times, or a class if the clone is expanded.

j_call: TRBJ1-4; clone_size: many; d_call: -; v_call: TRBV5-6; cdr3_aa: CASSSTGYNEKLFF; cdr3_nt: TGTGCCAGCAGCTCGACAGGATATAATGAAAAACTGTTTTTT
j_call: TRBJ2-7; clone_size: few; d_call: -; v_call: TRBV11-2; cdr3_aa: CASSLIGEQYF; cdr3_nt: TGTGCCAGCAGCCTAATTGGCGAGCAGTACTTC
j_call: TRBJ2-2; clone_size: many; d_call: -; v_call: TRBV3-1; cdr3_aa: CASSQDRVGDTGELFF; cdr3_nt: TGTGCCAGCAGCCAAGACAGGGTAGGAGACACCGGGGAGCTGTTTTTT
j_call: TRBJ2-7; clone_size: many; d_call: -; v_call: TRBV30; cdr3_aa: CAWQISVRYEQYF; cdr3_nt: TGTGCCTGGCAAATTTCCGTTCGTTACGAGCAGTACTTC
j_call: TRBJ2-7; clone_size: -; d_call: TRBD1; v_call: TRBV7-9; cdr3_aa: CAISLRDSHYEQYF; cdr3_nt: TGTGCCATCAGCCTCCGGGACAGCCACTACGAGCAGTACTTC
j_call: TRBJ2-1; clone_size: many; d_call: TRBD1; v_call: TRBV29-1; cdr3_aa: CSAAGGLGNEQFF; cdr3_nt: TGCAGCGCCGCAGGGGGCCTGGGAAATGAGCAGTTCTTC
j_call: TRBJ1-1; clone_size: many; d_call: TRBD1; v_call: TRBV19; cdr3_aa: CASRMDRDTEAFF; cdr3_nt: TGTGCCAGTAGGATGGACAGGGACACTGAAGCTTTCTTT
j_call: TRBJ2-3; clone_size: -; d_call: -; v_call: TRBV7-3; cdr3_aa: CASSFSGTEADTQYF; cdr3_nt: TGTGCCAGCAGCTTCTCCGGCACGGAGGCAGATACGCAGTATTTT
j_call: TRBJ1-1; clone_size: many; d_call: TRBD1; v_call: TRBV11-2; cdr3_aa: CASSLGDRGGTEAFF; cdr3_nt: TGTGCCAGCAGCTTAGGGGACAGGGGAGGCACTGAAGCTTTCTTT
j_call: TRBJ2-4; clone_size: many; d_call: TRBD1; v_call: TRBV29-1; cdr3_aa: CSVEETGVNIQYF; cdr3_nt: TGCAGCGTTGAGGAGACAGGGGTAAACATTCAGTACTTC
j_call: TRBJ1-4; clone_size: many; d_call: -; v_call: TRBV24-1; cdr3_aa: CATSDSGDEKLFF; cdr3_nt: TGTGCCACCAGTGATTCGGGGGATGAAAAACTGTTTTTT
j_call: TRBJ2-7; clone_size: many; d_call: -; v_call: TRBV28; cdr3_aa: CASSVQFTHSDF; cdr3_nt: TGTGCCAGCAGTGTCCAATTTACACACTCAGACTTC
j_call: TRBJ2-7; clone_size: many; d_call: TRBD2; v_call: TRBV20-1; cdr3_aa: CSASTSGRGNEQYF; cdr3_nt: TGCAGTGCTTCAACTAGCGGGAGAGGGAACGAGCAGTACTTC
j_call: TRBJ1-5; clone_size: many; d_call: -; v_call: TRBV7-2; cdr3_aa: CASSLGTALNQPQHF; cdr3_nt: TGTGCCAGCAGCTTAGGGACAGCCTTGAATCAGCCCCAGCATTTT
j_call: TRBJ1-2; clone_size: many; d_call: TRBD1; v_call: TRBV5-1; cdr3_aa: CASSWTGRGYTF; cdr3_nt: TGCGCCAGCAGCTGGACAGGGAGGGGCTACACCTTC
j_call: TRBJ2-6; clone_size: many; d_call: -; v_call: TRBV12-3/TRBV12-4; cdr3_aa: CASRLQGSGANVLTF; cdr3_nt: TGTGCCAGCAGGTTACAGGGCTCTGGGGCCAACGTCCTGACTTTC
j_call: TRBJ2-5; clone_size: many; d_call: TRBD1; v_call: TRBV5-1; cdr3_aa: CASRQQGVGQETQYF; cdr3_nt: TGCGCCAGCCGTCAACAGGGGGTGGGTCAAGAGACCCAGTACTTC
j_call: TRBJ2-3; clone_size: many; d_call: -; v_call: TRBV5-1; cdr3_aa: CASTGGGSSSTDTQYF; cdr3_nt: TGCGCCAGCACGGGGGGCGGGAGTTCTAGCACAGATACGCAGTATTTT
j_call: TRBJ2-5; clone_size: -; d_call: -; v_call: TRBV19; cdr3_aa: CASSIDPDGETQYF; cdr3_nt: TGTGCCAGTAGTATAGATCCGGACGGAGAGACCCAGTACTTC
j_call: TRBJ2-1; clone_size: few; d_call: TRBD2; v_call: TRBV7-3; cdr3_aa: CASSLIRPGLAGGPGSFYYNEQFF; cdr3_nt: TGTGCCAGCAGCTTAATCAGGCCGGGACTAGCGGGAGGGCCGGGGTCGTTTTACTACAATGAGCAGTTCTTC
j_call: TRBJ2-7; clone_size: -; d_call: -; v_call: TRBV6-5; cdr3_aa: CASSLTNGGKQYF; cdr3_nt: TGTGCCAGCAGTTTAACTAACGGGGGAAAGCAGTACTTC
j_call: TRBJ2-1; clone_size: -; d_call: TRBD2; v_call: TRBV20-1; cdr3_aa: CSARTSATSYNEQFF; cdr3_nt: TGCAGTGCTAGGACTAGCGCCACCTCCTACAATGAGCAGTTCTTC
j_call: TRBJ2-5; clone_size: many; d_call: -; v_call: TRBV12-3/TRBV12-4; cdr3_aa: CASSPGPVETQYF; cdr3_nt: TGTGCCAGCAGTCCGGGGCCTGTGGAGACCCAGTACTTC
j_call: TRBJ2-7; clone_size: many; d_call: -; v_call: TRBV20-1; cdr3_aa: CSAGSQGRAYEQYF; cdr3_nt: TGCAGCGCGGGCTCCCAGGGCAGGGCCTACGAGCAGTACTTC
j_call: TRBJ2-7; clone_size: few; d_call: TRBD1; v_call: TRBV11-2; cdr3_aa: CASKSRTGTGAPYEQYF; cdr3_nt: TGTGCCAGCAAATCAAGGACCGGGACAGGGGCCCCCTACGAGCAGTACTTC
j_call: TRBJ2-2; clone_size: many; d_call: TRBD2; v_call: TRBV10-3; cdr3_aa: CAIKGLAGDTGELFF; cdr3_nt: TGTGCCATCAAAGGACTAGCGGGAGACACCGGGGAGCTGTTTTTT
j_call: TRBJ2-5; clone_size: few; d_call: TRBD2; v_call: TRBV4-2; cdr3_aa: CASSFLAGNQETQYF; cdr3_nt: TGTGCCAGCAGCTTCCTAGCGGGGAACCAAGAGACCCAGTACTTC
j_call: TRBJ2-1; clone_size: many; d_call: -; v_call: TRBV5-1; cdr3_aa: CASGKSGANNEQFF; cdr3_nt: TGCGCCAGCGGGAAGTCGGGGGCCAACAATGAGCAGTTCTTC
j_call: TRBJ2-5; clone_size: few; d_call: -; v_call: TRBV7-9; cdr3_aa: CASSLWRGLQETQYF; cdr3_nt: TGTGCCAGCAGCTTATGGCGGGGGCTACAAGAGACCCAGTACTTC